These 2 T cell receptor beta chains were sequenced from one sample in a study of blood T cell repertoires in COVID-19. Sequencing used immunoSEQ multiplex PCR; TCRdb keeps in-frame clones, though not all of them. The sample shows roughly 230,000 clones, roughly 80% of them seen only once. The sequenced sample consisted of peripheral blood. These receptor sequences come from a woman older than 75 with acute or convalescent COVID-19.

The chain combines TRBV5-4 with TRBJ1-4; D gene unclear. Trimming removed 0 bases at V and 4 bases at J, with 7 bases between. Germline loops: CDR1 SGHNT, CDR2 YYREEE (reference sequence). The CDR3 totals 14 residues. DNA for the CDR3: TGTGCCAGCAGCTTGGAAAGACATAATGAAAAACTGTTTTTT. This encodes CASSLERHNEKLFF.

The chain employs TRBV25-1 and TRBJ1-1; D unresolved. Per germline, CDR1 MGHDK and CDR2 SYGVNS. The V end was cut by 3 bases, the J end by 8 bases, with 25 bases between. This CDR3 comprises 17 residues. CDR3 residues: CASSELPLEVAGREAFF. CDR3 DNA: TGTGCCAGCAGTGAGCTCCCGCTCGAAGTGGCTGGGAGGGAAGCTTTCTTT.